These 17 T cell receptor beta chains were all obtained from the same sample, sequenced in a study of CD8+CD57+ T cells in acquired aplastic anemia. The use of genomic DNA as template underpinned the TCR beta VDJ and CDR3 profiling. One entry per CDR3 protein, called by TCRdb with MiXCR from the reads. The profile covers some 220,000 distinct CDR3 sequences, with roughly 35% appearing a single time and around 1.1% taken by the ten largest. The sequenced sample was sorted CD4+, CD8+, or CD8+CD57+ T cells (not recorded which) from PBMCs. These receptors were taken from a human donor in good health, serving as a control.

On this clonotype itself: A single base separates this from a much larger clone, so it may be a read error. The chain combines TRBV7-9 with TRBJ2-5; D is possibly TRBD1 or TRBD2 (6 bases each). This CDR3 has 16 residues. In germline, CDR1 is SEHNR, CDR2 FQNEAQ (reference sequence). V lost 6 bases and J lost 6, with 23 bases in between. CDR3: CASSMDGGRGGKTQYF. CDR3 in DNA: TGTGCCAGCAGTATGGACGGGGGCAGAGGTGGGAAGACCCAGTACTTC. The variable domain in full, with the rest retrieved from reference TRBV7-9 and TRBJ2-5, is DTGVSQNPRHKITKRGQNVTFRCDPISEHNRLYWYRQTLGQGPEFLTYFQNEAQLEKSRLLSDRFSAERPKGSFSTLEIQRTEQGDSAMYLCASSMDGGRGGKTQYFGPGTRLLVL.

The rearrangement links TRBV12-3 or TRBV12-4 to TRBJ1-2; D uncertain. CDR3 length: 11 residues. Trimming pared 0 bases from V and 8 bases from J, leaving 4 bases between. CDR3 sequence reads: CASSLAGGYTF. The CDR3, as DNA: TGTGCCAGCAGTTTAGCGGGGGGCTACACCTTC.

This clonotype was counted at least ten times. The CDR3 DNA is TGCAGTGCTCGAAGCGGGACTAGCGGGGGGGCAGCAGATACGCAGTATTTT. Its protein is CSARSGTSGGAADTQYF. J is TRBJ2-3 and V is TRBV20-1, with 16 bases lining up with TRBD2. Per germline, CDR1 DFQATT and CDR2 SNEGSKA (reference sequence). With V trimmed by 5 bases and J by 4 bases, 9 bases remained unmatched. CDR3 length: 17 amino acids.

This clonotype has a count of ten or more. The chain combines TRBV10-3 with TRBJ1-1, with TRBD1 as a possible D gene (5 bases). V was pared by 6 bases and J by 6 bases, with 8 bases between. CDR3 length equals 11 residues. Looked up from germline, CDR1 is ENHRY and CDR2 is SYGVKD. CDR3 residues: CAISGTAEAFF. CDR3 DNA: TGTGCCATCAGCGGGACGGCTGAAGCTTTCTTT.

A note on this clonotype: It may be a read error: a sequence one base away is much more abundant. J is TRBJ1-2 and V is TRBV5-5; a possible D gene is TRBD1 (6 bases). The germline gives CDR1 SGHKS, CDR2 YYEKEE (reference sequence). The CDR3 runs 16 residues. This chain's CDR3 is CAGSSTDNRALYGYTF. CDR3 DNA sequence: TGTGCCGGCAGCTCGACAGACAACAGGGCCCTCTATGGCTACACCTTC.

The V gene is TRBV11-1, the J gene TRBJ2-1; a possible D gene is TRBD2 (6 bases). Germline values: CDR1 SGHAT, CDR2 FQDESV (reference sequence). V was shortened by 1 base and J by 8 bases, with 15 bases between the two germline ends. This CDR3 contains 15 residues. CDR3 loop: CASSLGRESSDEQFF. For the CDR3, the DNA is TGTGCCAGCAGCTTAGGGCGGGAATCCTCCGATGAGCAGTTCTTC.

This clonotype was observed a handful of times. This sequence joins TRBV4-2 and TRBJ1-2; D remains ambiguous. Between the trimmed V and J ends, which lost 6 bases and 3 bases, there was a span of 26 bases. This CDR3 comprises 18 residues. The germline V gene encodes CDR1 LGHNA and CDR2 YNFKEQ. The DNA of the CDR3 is TGTGCCAGCAGAGCCGACGATCGATTACTTACAGACGACTATGGCTACACCTTC. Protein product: CASRADDRLLTDDYGYTF.

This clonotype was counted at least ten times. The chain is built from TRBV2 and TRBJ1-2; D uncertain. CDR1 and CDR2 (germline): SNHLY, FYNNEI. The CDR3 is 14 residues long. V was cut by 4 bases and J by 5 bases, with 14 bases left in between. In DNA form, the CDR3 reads TGTGCCAGCAGTGCGATATCCCAAATTTATGGCTACACCTTC. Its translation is CASSAISQIYGYTF.

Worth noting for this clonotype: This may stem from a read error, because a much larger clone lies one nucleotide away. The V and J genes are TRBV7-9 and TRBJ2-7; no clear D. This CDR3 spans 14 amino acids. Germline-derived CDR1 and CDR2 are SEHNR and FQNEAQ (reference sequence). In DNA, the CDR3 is TGTACCAGCAGCTTGAGCAGGACCCCCTACGAGCAGTACTTC. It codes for CTSSLSRTPYEQYF.

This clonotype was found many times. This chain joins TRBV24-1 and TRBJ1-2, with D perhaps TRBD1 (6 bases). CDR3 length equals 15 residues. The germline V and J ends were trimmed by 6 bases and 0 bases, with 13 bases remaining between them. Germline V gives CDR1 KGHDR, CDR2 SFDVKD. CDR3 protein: CATSNNRESNYGYTF. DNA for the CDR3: TGTGCCACCAGTAACAACAGGGAATCTAACTATGGCTACACCTTC.

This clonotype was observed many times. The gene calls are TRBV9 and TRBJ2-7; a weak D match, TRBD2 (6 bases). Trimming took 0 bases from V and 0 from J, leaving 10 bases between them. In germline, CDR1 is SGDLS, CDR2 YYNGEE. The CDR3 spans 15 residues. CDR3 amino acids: CASSVGRESSYEQYF. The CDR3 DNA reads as TGTGCCAGCAGCGTAGGTCGGGAGAGCTCCTACGAGCAGTACTTC.

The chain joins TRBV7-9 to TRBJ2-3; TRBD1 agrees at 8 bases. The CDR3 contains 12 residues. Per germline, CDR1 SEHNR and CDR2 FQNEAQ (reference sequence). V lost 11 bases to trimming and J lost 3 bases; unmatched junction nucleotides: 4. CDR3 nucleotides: TGTGCCTCCGGACAGGGAACAGATACGCAGTATTTT. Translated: CASGQGTDTQYF.

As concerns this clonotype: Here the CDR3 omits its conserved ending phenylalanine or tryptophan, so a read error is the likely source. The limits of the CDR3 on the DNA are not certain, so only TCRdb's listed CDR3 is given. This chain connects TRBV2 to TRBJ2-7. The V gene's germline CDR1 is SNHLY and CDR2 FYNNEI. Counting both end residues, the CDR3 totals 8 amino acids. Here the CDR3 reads CASSEGGS.

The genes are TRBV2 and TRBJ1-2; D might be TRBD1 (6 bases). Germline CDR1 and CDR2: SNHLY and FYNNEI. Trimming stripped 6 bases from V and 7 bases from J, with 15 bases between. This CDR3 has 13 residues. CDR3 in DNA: TGTGCCAGCAGCCCGACGGGGGCCCTTGGCTACACCTTC. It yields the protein CASSPTGALGYTF.

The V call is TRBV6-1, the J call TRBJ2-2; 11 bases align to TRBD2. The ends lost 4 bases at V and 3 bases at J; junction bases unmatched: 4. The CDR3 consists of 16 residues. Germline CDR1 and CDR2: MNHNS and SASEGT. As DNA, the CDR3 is TGTGCCAGCAGTGTCCAACTAGCGGGGGACACCGGGGAGCTGTTTTTT. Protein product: CASSVQLAGDTGELFF.

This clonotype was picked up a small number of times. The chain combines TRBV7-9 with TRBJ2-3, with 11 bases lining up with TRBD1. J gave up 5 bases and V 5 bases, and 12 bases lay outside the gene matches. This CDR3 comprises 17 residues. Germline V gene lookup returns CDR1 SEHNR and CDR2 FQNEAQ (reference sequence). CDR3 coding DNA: TGTGCCAGCAGCAACTACCGGACAGGGGGCGGGATAGATACGCAGTATTTT. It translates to CASSNYRTGGGIDTQYF.

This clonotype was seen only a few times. CDR3 residues: CASSFLDRGDQTEAFF. The CDR3, as DNA: TGTGCCAGCAGCTTTTTGGACAGGGGAGACCAGACTGAAGCTTTCTTT. The rearrangement uses TRBV5-6 and TRBJ1-1, with 9 bases fitting TRBD1. After removal of 2 bases from V and 5 bases from J, the junction contained 10 bases not matched to a gene. The CDR3 runs to 16 residues. Germline CDR1 reads SGHDT; CDR2 reads YYEEEE.